The next 30 T cell receptor beta chains were all read from a single sample in a study of graft-versus-host responses after intestinal transplantation. These receptors have no identified antigens. TCRdb keeps only in-frame clones here, not all; method: immunoSEQ multiplex PCR. The data hold around 97,000 clones, with over 80% observed a single time. This specimen consisted of unstimulated CD8+ T cells sorted from spleen or lymph node cells, obtained before intestinal transplant. Receptors were obtained from a human donor who received an intestinal transplant.

The V and J genes are TRBV13 and TRBJ2-1; 7 nucleotides match TRBD1. The junction had 5 bases not matched to a gene; V was cut back by 1 base and J by 5 bases. From germline, CDR1 is PRHDT and CDR2 FYEKMQ (reference sequence). This CDR3 contains 15 residues. Written as DNA, the CDR3 is TGTGCCAGCAGCTTAGAAACGGGACAGCACAATGAGCAGTTCTTC. Amino acids: CASSLETGQHNEQFF.

J is TRBJ2-5 and V is TRBV15, with D possibly being TRBD2 (6 bases). Trimming took 4 bases from V and 5 from J, leaving 17 bases between them. The CDR3 consists of 15 residues. Germline V gives CDR1 LNHNV, CDR2 YYDKDF (reference sequence). The DNA for the CDR3 is TGTGCCACCAGCATGCGGGGCCAACAGGCGGAGACCCAGTACTTC. Amino acid sequence: CATSMRGQQAETQYF.

The DNA for the CDR3 is TGCGCCAGCAGCCCCGAAAGGGCCCAAGAGACCCAGTACTTC. This encodes CASSPERAQETQYF. The chain employs TRBV4-1 and TRBJ2-5; D remains unclear. This CDR3 has 14 residues. CDR1 MGHRA and CDR2 YSYEKL come from the germline V gene. V was cut by 4 bases and J by 1 base, with 10 bases left in between.

The gene calls are TRBV29-1 and TRBJ2-1; 8 bases agree with TRBD2. The V segment lost 1 base and the J segment 3 bases; nucleotides outside the gene matches: 5. The CDR3 is made up of 15 amino acids. Germline CDR1 SQVTM, CDR2 ANQGSEA. The CDR3 is CSVEAGGGLYNEQFF. DNA of the CDR3: TGCAGCGTTGAAGCGGGCGGGGGGCTCTACAATGAGCAGTTCTTC.

This chain uses TRBV25-1 with TRBJ2-1, with TRBD1 matching 9 bases. CDR3 size: 16 residues. V trimming: 6 bases; J trimming: 3 bases; junction bases outside the gene matches: 9. CDR1 MGHDK and CDR2 SYGVNS come from the germline V gene. The CDR3 DNA sequence: TGTGCCAGCAGCACAGGGGGCCTGTCCCTCTACAATGAGCAGTTCTTC. It yields the protein CASSTGGLSLYNEQFF.

The J gene is TRBJ2-7, the V gene TRBV10-2; D may be TRBD1 or TRBD2 (5 bases each). The V end was cut by 4 bases, the J end by 2 bases, with 12 bases between. Germline V gene lookup returns CDR1 WSHSY and CDR2 SAAADI. This CDR3 has 14 amino acids. The DNA for the CDR3 is TGCGCCAGCAGTGCGTGGGACGGACCCTACGAGCAGTACTTC. Its translation: CASSAWDGPYEQYF.

This clone has a single count. The genes are TRBV6-1 and TRBJ2-2, with D tentatively TRBD1 or TRBD2 (6 bases each). In germline, CDR1 is MNHNS, CDR2 SASEGT. V lost 8 bases and J 6 bases, leaving 13 bases between the germline ends. The CDR3 loop spans 13 amino acids. The CDR3 DNA sequence: TGTGCCAGCGGGACGGGGGCGGCCGGGGAGCTGTTTTTT. Its protein product is CASGTGAAGELFF.

This clone was picked up one time. This sample includes further DNA sequences coding for the same CDR3. The gene calls are TRBV27 and TRBJ2-7; 9 nucleotides line up with TRBD1. This CDR3 comprises 13 residues. Trimming took 6 bases from V and 3 from J; bases not matched to a gene: 3. The V gene's germline CDR1 is MNHEY and CDR2 SMNVEV (reference sequence). The DNA of the CDR3 is TGTGCCAGCAGCCCGGGACAGGGCTACGAGCAGTACTTC. Protein: CASSPGQGYEQYF.

The rearrangement joins TRBV29-1 to TRBJ1-5; no firm D call. The germline V gene encodes CDR1 SQVTM and CDR2 ANQGSEA. The CDR3 covers 16 residues. Between the trimmed V and J ends, which lost 3 bases and 5 bases, there was a span of 20 bases. For the CDR3, the DNA is TGCAGCGTTGAGGAGGCAGGCAAAGGGTACTATCAGCCCCAGCATTTT. Protein: CSVEEAGKGYYQPQHF.

This clone was seen just once. The chain joins TRBV4-1 to TRBJ2-5, with 12 positions matching TRBD2. V lost 2 bases to trimming and J lost 2 bases; unmatched junction nucleotides: 3. Germline V gene lookup returns CDR1 MGHRA and CDR2 YSYEKL. The CDR3 consists of 16 residues. This CDR3 is CASSQLAGGPQETQYF. CDR3 nucleotides: TGCGCCAGCAGCCAACTAGCGGGAGGGCCTCAAGAGACCCAGTACTTC.

The rearrangement links TRBV2 to TRBJ2-7; the D gene is possibly TRBD1 (6 bases). Germline loops: CDR1 SNHLY, CDR2 FYNNEI. V shed 5 bases and J shed 3 bases, with 14 bases lying between them. The CDR3 length is 14 residues. CDR3 loop: CASSTQGIRYEQYF. In nucleotides, the CDR3 is TGTGCCAGCAGTACACAGGGAATCCGCTACGAGCAGTACTTC. The full variable domain, its missing parts supplied by reference TRBV2 and TRBJ2-7, is EPEVTQTPSHQVTQMGQEVILRCVPISNHLYFYWYRQILGQKVEFLVSFYNNEISEKSEIFDDQFSVERPDGSNFTLKIRSTKLEDSAMYFCASSTQGIRYEQYFGPGTRLTVT.

This CDR3 reads CASSQAGGEAFF. The CDR3 nucleotides read TGCGCCAGCAGCCAAGCTGGGGGTGAAGCTTTCTTT. V is TRBV4-1 and J is TRBJ1-1, with D perhaps matching TRBD1 (5 bases). V lost 1 base, J lost 7 bases, and 7 bases lay in between. Germline V gives CDR1 MGHRA, CDR2 YSYEKL. CDR3 length: 12 amino acids.

A single count supports this clone. The rearrangement joins TRBV6-5 to TRBJ2-7; possible D gene TRBD2, 6 bases. Per the germline V gene, CDR1 is MNHEY and CDR2 is SVGAGI. The CDR3 totals 14 residues. V was trimmed by 4 bases and J by 3 bases, leaving 13 bases between them. The CDR3 nucleotides read TGTGCCAGCAGTTTTCGGGGGAAAAGCTACGAGCAGTACTTC. Amino acids: CASSFRGKSYEQYF.

The V and J genes are TRBV6-4 and TRBJ1-2, with a tentative D call TRBD1 (5 bases). This CDR3 has 11 amino acids. The germline V gene encodes CDR1 MRHNA and CDR2 SNTAGT. Trimming left V 8 bases short and J 5 bases short, with 9 bases between. The CDR3 DNA reads as TGTGCCAGCCGGGACTTTTATGGCTACACCTTC. Translation gives CASRDFYGYTF.

The chain links TRBV6-5 to TRBJ1-2; maybe TRBD1 (6 bases). The length of the CDR3 is 16 residues. The germline CDR1 and CDR2 sequences are MNHEY and SVGAGI. V lost 2 bases to trimming and J lost 3 bases, with 16 bases between them. CDR3: CASSYPRLGGDYGYTF. The DNA of the CDR3 is TGTGCCAGCAGTTACCCAAGGCTAGGGGGGGACTATGGCTACACCTTC.

This chain links TRBV7-9 with TRBJ2-5; TRBD2 matches 7 bases. Per the germline V gene, CDR1 is SEHNR and CDR2 is FQNEAQ (reference sequence). The V segment lost 4 bases and the J segment 4 bases; nucleotides outside the gene matches: 9. This CDR3 is 15 amino acids long. CDR3 loop: CASSWELAEPETQYF. The DNA of the CDR3 is TGTGCCAGCAGCTGGGAGCTAGCGGAACCAGAGACCCAGTACTTC.

CDR3 in amino acids: CASSFGDSGYEQYF. The CDR3 DNA is TGTGCCAGCAGTTTTGGTGATAGCGGCTACGAGCAGTACTTC. The V gene is TRBV27, the J gene TRBJ2-7; D is possibly TRBD2 (6 bases). Trimming left V 3 bases short and J 3 bases short, with 12 bases between. Germline V gene sequence: CDR1 MNHEY, CDR2 SMNVEV (reference sequence). The CDR3 has 14 amino acids.

The table lists this clone with a few counts. The rearrangement joins TRBV7-6 to TRBJ2-1; D unclear. V lost 4 bases and J 7 bases, leaving 8 bases between the germline ends. The CDR3 spans 12 residues. Germline V gives CDR1 SGHVS, CDR2 FNYEAQ. The chain's CDR3 is CASSSEGNEQFF. CDR3 nucleotides: TGTGCCAGCAGCTCTGAAGGGAATGAGCAGTTCTTC. Supplemented by reference TRBV7-6 and TRBJ2-1, the full variable domain reads GAGVSQSPRYKVTKRGQDVALRCDPISGHVSLYWYRQALGQGPEFLTYFNYEAQQDKSGLPNDRFSAERPEGSISTLTIQRTEQRDSAMYRCASSSEGNEQFFGPGTRLTVL.

The J gene is TRBJ1-3, the V gene TRBV2, with a weak D call TRBD1 (6 bases). In germline, CDR1 is SNHLY, CDR2 FYNNEI. The V and J ends lost 2 bases and 0 bases respectively, with 8 bases between them. This CDR3 has 15 residues. DNA of the CDR3: TGTGCCAGCAGTGAAAGCAGGGGCTCTGGAAACACCATATATTTT. Its protein product is CASSESRGSGNTIYF.

The J gene is TRBJ2-7, the V gene TRBV28; D perhaps matches TRBD1 (6 bases). This CDR3 is built from 14 residues. Germline CDR1 is MDHEN and CDR2 is SYDVKM. Between the trimmed V and J ends, which lost 4 bases and 2 bases, there was a span of 12 bases. DNA of the CDR3: TGTGCCAGCAGTTATGGGACACCGACCTACGAGCAGTACTTC. This codes for CASSYGTPTYEQYF.

The rearrangement links TRBV4-1 to TRBJ2-7; 7 nucleotides align to TRBD1. The CDR3 has 15 amino acids. With 4 bases clipped from V and 2 bases from J, the junction kept 8 bases outside the gene matches. From germline, CDR1 is MGHRA and CDR2 YSYEKL. The CDR3 bases are TGCGCCAGCAGCCGGGGACAGCTCCTCACCTACGAGCAGTACTTC. The encoded protein is CASSRGQLLTYEQYF.

The V call is TRBV27, the J call TRBJ2-1; 12 nucleotides line up with TRBD2. From germline, CDR1 is MNHEY and CDR2 SMNVEV (reference sequence). The CDR3 contains 15 residues. Unmatched junction bases numbered 5, after V lost 7 bases and J lost 4 bases. The CDR3 DNA is TGTGCCAGCAACCCTCTAGCGGGGGGGTACAATGAGCAGTTCTTC. Encoded protein: CASNPLAGGYNEQFF.

This clone has a count of ten or more. V gene TRBV11-2 combines with J gene TRBJ1-5; the D is unclear. The CDR3 totals 15 residues. Per the germline V gene, CDR1 is SGHAT and CDR2 is FQNNGV. The V and J ends lost 5 bases and 1 base respectively, with 12 bases between them. The CDR3 spells CASSQDPGSNQPQHF. DNA for the CDR3: TGTGCCAGCAGCCAAGATCCTGGGAGCAATCAGCCCCAGCATTTT.

The chain combines TRBV4-1 with TRBJ2-6; D is perhaps TRBD2 (5 bases). CDR3 length: 18 amino acids. Germline V gene lookup returns CDR1 MGHRA and CDR2 YSYEKL. The ends were cut back, 0 bases at V and 0 bases at J, with 12 bases in the middle. In DNA, the CDR3 is TGCGCCAGCAGCCAAGATCCGGGATGGGGCTCTGGGGCCAACGTCCTGACTTTC. Amino acid sequence: CASSQDPGWGSGANVLTF.

This clone was observed a handful of times. The chain is built from TRBV2 and TRBJ2-7; no clear D gene. Germline lookup yields CDR1 SNHLY and CDR2 FYNNEI. This CDR3 comprises 10 residues. The ends were cut back, 6 bases at V and 7 bases at J, with 7 bases in the middle. CDR3 nucleotides: TGTGCCAGCAGGACTTGGGAGCAGTACTTC. Translated: CASRTWEQYF.

The V and J genes are TRBV9 and TRBJ2-3; D gene uncertain. The CDR3 sequence is 16 residues long. V lost 0 bases and J lost 1, with 12 bases in between. The germline gives CDR1 SGDLS, CDR2 YYNGEE. The CDR3 is CASSVEPASGTDTQYF. The CDR3 region has the DNA TGTGCCAGCAGCGTAGAACCGGCTTCGGGCACAGATACGCAGTATTTT.

This sequence joins TRBV19 and TRBJ2-3; 7 nucleotides align to TRBD2. V gave up 3 bases and J gave up 1 base; unmatched junction bases: 7. CDR3 length equals 16 residues. Germline CDR1 and CDR2: LNHDA and SQIVND (reference sequence). CDR3: CASSMFGAGGTDTQYF. The CDR3 DNA sequence: TGTGCCAGTAGTATGTTCGGGGCGGGGGGCACAGATACGCAGTATTTT.

V is TRBV9 and J is TRBJ2-1, with no clear D. CDR1 and CDR2 (germline): SGDLS, YYNGEE. This CDR3 region has 15 residues. V dropped 4 bases and J dropped 0 bases, with 11 bases sitting between them. The CDR3 loop reads CASSSKGGSYNEQFF. The CDR3 DNA reads as TGTGCCAGCAGCTCTAAGGGTGGCTCCTACAATGAGCAGTTCTTC.

The V and J genes are TRBV7-3 and TRBJ2-1, with 9 bases identical to TRBD2. With 2 bases clipped from V and 8 bases from J, the junction kept 10 bases outside the gene matches. The CDR3 spans 16 residues. In germline, CDR1 is SGHTA, CDR2 FQGTGA. Written as DNA, the CDR3 is TGTGCCAGCAGCTTATTTGGGGCGGGAGGGTACTATGAGCAGTTCTTC. This translates into CASSLFGAGGYYEQFF.

V is TRBV6-5 and J is TRBJ2-7; possibly TRBD2 for D (6 bases). The length of the CDR3 is 11 residues. The V and J ends lost 8 bases and 1 base respectively, with 6 bases between them. Germline loops: CDR1 MNHEY, CDR2 SVGAGI. The chain's CDR3 is CASGRSYEQYF. The CDR3 DNA reads TGTGCCAGCGGGAGGTCCTACGAGCAGTACTTC.